The 27 T cell receptor beta chains below were found in one sample sequenced in a study of PD-1 blockade in classical Hodgkin lymphoma. Produced via immunoSEQ multiplex PCR; TCRdb's table is partial and in-frame only. Of 110,000 or so clones in the sample, roughly 87% were seen once. Time point specified: cycle 4 day 1 (C4D1), after 6 weeks of nivolumab. All the patients suffered relapse after autologous stem cell transplantation, and brentuximab vedotin exposure differed. Sample: peripheral blood mononuclear cells (PBMCs), taken before the fourth cycle of nivolumab. The receptors were sampled from a human donor with classical Hodgkin lymphoma.

CDR3: CASSAAAPGGNQPQHF. The CDR3 coding sequence is TGTGCCAGCAGCGCCGCGGCCCCGGGTGGCAATCAGCCCCAGCATTTT. The V and J genes are TRBV7-8 and TRBJ1-5; D gene unclear. This CDR3 contains 16 residues. V gave up 5 bases and J gave up 2 bases, with 16 bases separating them. Germline values: CDR1 SGHVS, CDR2 FQNEAQ.

The CDR3 is CASSDDPGAVLDYGYTF. The CDR3, as DNA: TGCGCCAGCAGTGATGATCCGGGGGCGGTCCTGGACTATGGCTACACCTTC. This chain links TRBV10-2 with TRBJ1-2; a possible D gene is TRBD1 (6 bases). The V gene's germline CDR1 is WSHSY and CDR2 SAAADI. The CDR3 sequence is 17 residues long. V lost 3 bases and J lost 3, with 20 bases in between.

The CDR3 DNA reads as TGCGCCAGCAGCTTGGTTTGGGCAGGGGACAATGAGCAGTTCTTC. Translating it yields CASSLVWAGDNEQFF. The chain is built from TRBV5-1 and TRBJ2-1, with D perhaps TRBD1 (6 bases). Germline V gene lookup returns CDR1 SGHRS and CDR2 YFSETQ. CDR3 size: 15 residues. V dropped 0 bases and J dropped 5 bases, with 12 bases sitting between them.

The chain links TRBV12-5 to TRBJ2-7, with D unresolved. Germline CDR1 reads LGHNT; CDR2 reads FRNRAP. This CDR3 spans 9 amino acids. V was clipped by 7 bases and J by 12 bases, with 10 bases between them. CDR3 nucleotide sequence: TGTGCTAGTGCCCCCCGAGGGTACTTC. Translated: CASAPRGYF. Full variable domain (missing parts from reference TRBV12-5 and TRBJ2-7): DARVTQTPRHKVTEMGQEVTMRCQPILGHNTVFWYRQTMMQGLELLAYFRNRAPLDDSGMPKDRFSAEMPDATLATLKIQPSEPRDSAVYFCASAPRGYFGPGTRLTVT.

The gene calls are TRBV5-4 and TRBJ2-5; D could derive from TRBD1 or TRBD2 (5 bases each). CDR3 length equals 16 residues. The germline gives CDR1 SGHNT, CDR2 YYREEE (reference sequence). Between the trimmed V and J ends, which lost 0 bases and 7 bases, there was a span of 19 bases. The CDR3 loop reads CASSLEVVRGEGTQYF. The CDR3 region has the DNA TGTGCCAGCAGCTTGGAGGTAGTGAGGGGCGAGGGGACCCAGTACTTC.

This clone was seen a handful of times. This sequence joins TRBV5-1 and TRBJ2-2; 11 bases agree with TRBD2. Germline V gene data show CDR1 as SGHRS and CDR2 as YFSETQ. J lost 4 bases, V lost 3 bases, and 5 bases had no gene match. The length of the CDR3 is 16 residues. Written as DNA, the CDR3 is TGCGCCAGCAGCTGGACTAGCGGGTTCTCCACCGGGGAGCTGTTTTTT. This codes for CASSWTSGFSTGELFF. The complete variable domain, with remaining parts taken from reference TRBV5-1 and TRBJ2-2, reads KAGVTQTPRYLIKTRGQQVTLSCSPISGHRSVSWYQQTPGQGLQFLFEYFSETQRNKGNFPGRFSGRQFSNSRSEMNVSTLELGDSALYLCASSWTSGFSTGELFFGEGSRLTVL.

The chain uses TRBV4-1 and TRBJ2-1; D is undetermined. V lost 0 bases, J lost 9 bases, and 18 bases lay in between. The germline gives CDR1 MGHRA, CDR2 YSYEKL. The length of the CDR3 is 16 residues. CDR3 bases: TGCGCCAGCAGCCAAGACTATCTCGGGCCGAGAGGTGAGCAGTTCTTC. This encodes CASSQDYLGPRGEQFF.

The chain carries TRBV6-5 and TRBJ2-3; 7 bases line up with TRBD1. The CDR3 length is 16 residues. V was clipped by 4 bases and J by 2 bases; unmatched bases: 9. Per germline, CDR1 MNHEY and CDR2 SVGAGI. The CDR3 DNA reads as TGTGCCAGCAGTTTATGGGGGACAGCTAACACAGATACGCAGTATTTT. Encoded protein: CASSLWGTANTDTQYF.

J is TRBJ1-1 and V is TRBV7-2; D is unclear. The CDR3 consists of 15 residues. Trimming took 1 base from V and 2 from J, leaving 11 bases between them. CDR1 SGHTA and CDR2 FQGNSA come from the germline V gene. For the CDR3, the DNA is TGTGCCAGCAGCTTAGAAGTCAGACCTAACACTGAAGCTTTCTTT. This codes for CASSLEVRPNTEAFF. Variable domain in full (rest from reference TRBV7-2 and TRBJ1-1): GAGVSQSPSNKVTEKGKDVELRCDPISGHTALYWYRQSLGQGLEFLIYFQGNSAPDKSGLPSDRFSAERTGGSVSTLTIQRTQQEDSAVYLCASSLEVRPNTEAFFGQGTRLTVV.

The gene calls are TRBV10-2 and TRBJ2-1; the match to TRBD2 covers 9 bases. The CDR3 sequence is 15 residues long. Per the germline V gene, CDR1 is WSHSY and CDR2 is SAAADI. The trim removed 10 bases at V and 9 bases at J, leaving 16 bases unmatched. In DNA, the CDR3 is TGCGCCACCTCCGACCCAGCGGGAGGCTGGAGTGAGCAGTTCTTC. It yields the protein CATSDPAGGWSEQFF.

The chain is built from TRBV4-3 and TRBJ1-4, with D possibly TRBD1 on 5 matching bases. V was clipped by 3 bases and J by 7 bases, with 24 bases between them. Germline assignment: CDR1 LGHNA and CDR2 YSLEER. The CDR3 length is 18 residues. CDR3 loop: CASSQASFGWDPLEKLFF. As DNA, the CDR3 is TGCGCCAGCAGCCAGGCCTCGTTTGGATGGGACCCCCTTGAAAAACTGTTTTTT.

The genes are TRBV25-1 and TRBJ1-1; D not resolved. Trimming shortened V by 7 bases and J by 0 bases, and 9 bases separated the two germline ends. This CDR3 comprises 13 residues. Germline V gives CDR1 MGHDK, CDR2 SYGVNS. For the CDR3, the DNA is TGTGCCAGCATAGGGCGGATGAACACTGAAGCTTTCTTT. Translating it yields CASIGRMNTEAFF.

The rearrangement joins TRBV7-2 to TRBJ2-7, with D maybe TRBD2 (6 bases). Trimming pared 5 bases from V and 4 bases from J, leaving 18 bases between. Germline CDR1 SGHTA, CDR2 FQGNSA. The CDR3 contains 15 residues. The CDR3 reads CASSPYGTRGYEQYF. CDR3 nucleotides: TGTGCCAGCAGCCCCTACGGGACTCGGGGTTACGAGCAGTACTTC.

A few counts support this clone. This chain joins TRBV5-1 and TRBJ2-7, with D unresolved. Germline CDR1 and CDR2: SGHRS and YFSETQ. The CDR3 runs 12 residues. Trimming cost V 1 base and J 6 bases, with 8 bases left between them. DNA of the CDR3: TGCGCCAGCAGCTTGAATCCGGGCGAGCAGTACTTC. It specifies CASSLNPGEQYF.

The genes are TRBV27 and TRBJ2-1; 11 nucleotides line up with TRBD2. CDR1 and CDR2 (germline): MNHEY, SMNVEV (reference sequence). With 4 bases clipped from V and 0 bases from J, the junction kept 5 bases outside the gene matches. This CDR3 has 17 amino acids. CDR3 loop: CASSSRLAGSSYNEQFF. The CDR3 DNA is TGTGCCAGCAGTTCCCGACTAGCGGGGAGCTCCTACAATGAGCAGTTCTTC.

The CDR3 region is CASRQGNNQPQHF. The DNA for the CDR3 is TGTGCCAGCAGACAGGGCAACAATCAGCCCCAGCATTTT. V usage is TRBV6-1 and J usage is TRBJ1-5; TRBD1 might be the D (6 bases). V lost 6 bases and J 3 bases, leaving 9 bases between the germline ends. Germline CDR1 and CDR2: MNHNS and SASEGT. There are 13 residues in the CDR3.

The chain is built from TRBV10-1 and TRBJ1-1, with TRBD1 identical over 8 bases. J lost 4 bases, V lost 5 bases, and 3 bases had no gene match. Germline-derived CDR1 and CDR2 are WNHNN and SYGVQD (reference sequence). The CDR3 is 13 amino acids. The CDR3 sequence is CASSPTGGTEAFF. The CDR3 coding sequence is TGCGCCAGCAGTCCCACAGGGGGCACTGAAGCTTTCTTT.

This chain connects TRBV27 to TRBJ1-4, with D maybe TRBD1 (5 bases). The V end lost 6 bases, the J end lost 0 bases, and 14 bases lay between the germline ends. CDR1 MNHEY and CDR2 SMNVEV come from the germline V gene (reference sequence). The CDR3 extends over 16 amino acids. CDR3 sequence: CASRVGGAATNEKLFF. CDR3 nucleotides: TGTGCCAGCAGAGTCGGTGGGGCGGCAACTAATGAAAAACTGTTTTTT.

This rearrangement joins TRBV19 to TRBJ1-1; a weak D match, TRBD1 (5 bases). Germline V gene lookup returns CDR1 LNHDA and CDR2 SQIVND (reference sequence). This CDR3 has 16 residues. V was pared by 7 bases and J by 2 bases, with 20 bases between. The CDR3: CASTRLPGRLNTEAFF. CDR3 coding DNA: TGTGCCAGTACCCGACTGCCGGGACGCTTAAACACTGAAGCTTTCTTT.

This chain connects TRBV27 to TRBJ2-5; 8 bases align to TRBD1. The V and J ends lost 6 bases and 2 bases, in that order; junction bases with no gene match: 11. The CDR3 is made up of 16 amino acids. Germline lookup yields CDR1 MNHEY and CDR2 SMNVEV (reference sequence). CDR3 nucleotide sequence: TGTGCCAGCAGCCATCTAACAGGGGGAGATCAAGAGACCCAGTACTTC. Protein product: CASSHLTGGDQETQYF.

This clone was counted between two and nine times. This chain connects TRBV30 to TRBJ1-2; 7 bases are shared with TRBD1. The CDR3 consists of 13 residues. V was pared by 1 base and J by 5 bases, with 4 bases of the junction left unmatched. Germline CDR1 GTSNPN, CDR2 SVGIG (reference sequence). Written as DNA, the CDR3 is TGTGCCTGGAGTGGTCTGGGACAGTATGGCTACACCTTC. It translates to CAWSGLGQYGYTF. Supplemented by reference TRBV30 and TRBJ1-2, the full variable domain reads SQTIHQWPATLVQPVGSPLSLECTVEGTSNPNLYWYRQAAGRGLQLLFYSVGIGQISSEVPQNLSASRPQDRQFILSSKKLLLSDSGFYLCAWSGLGQYGYTFGSGTRLTVV.

The chain recombines TRBV7-2 with TRBJ2-5; 8 nucleotides match TRBD2. Per germline, CDR1 SGHTA and CDR2 FQGNSA. The CDR3 extends over 12 amino acids. Trimming removed 5 bases from V and 13 bases from J; junction bases left unmatched: 9. The CDR3 DNA sequence: TGTGCCAGCAGCGGGCGGGGGGCGCGGGGGTACTTC. Translated: CASSGRGARGYF.

The chain links TRBV15 to TRBJ2-1; D gene uncertain. Germline V gives CDR1 LNHNV, CDR2 YYDKDF (reference sequence). Trimming cost V 1 base and J 2 bases, with 9 bases left between them. This CDR3 region has 15 residues. CDR3 protein: CATSRGGEAYNEQFF. The CDR3 DNA reads TGTGCCACCAGCAGAGGAGGCGAGGCCTACAATGAGCAGTTCTTC.

The J gene is TRBJ1-1, the V gene TRBV5-1; D uncertain. CDR3 size: 15 residues. The V gene's germline CDR1 is SGHRS and CDR2 YFSETQ. V lost 3 bases and J 1 base, leaving 13 bases between the germline ends. The CDR3 protein is CASSSLGRQNTEAFF. The CDR3 coding sequence is TGCGCCAGCAGCTCTTTAGGGCGCCAGAACACTGAAGCTTTCTTT.

The rearrangement uses TRBV5-1 and TRBJ2-1; TRBD2 matches 11 bases. The CDR3 covers 16 residues. Germline values: CDR1 SGHRS, CDR2 YFSETQ. After removal of 4 bases from V and 3 bases from J, the junction contained 6 bases not matched to a gene. The CDR3 sequence is CASSRGTSGNYNEQFF. CDR3 nucleotides: TGCGCCAGCAGCCGGGGGACTAGCGGAAACTACAATGAGCAGTTCTTC.

The chain uses TRBV6-5 and TRBJ1-1, with 8 bases aligning to TRBD1. Germline V gives CDR1 MNHEY, CDR2 SVGAGI. The CDR3 extends over 13 amino acids. V trimming: 6 bases; J trimming: 6 bases; junction bases outside the gene matches: 6. The CDR3 protein is CASRPDRGAEAFF. The CDR3 nucleotides read TGTGCCAGCAGACCCGACAGGGGTGCTGAAGCTTTCTTT.

This rearrangement joins TRBV6-5 to TRBJ2-5; D could derive from TRBD1 or TRBD2 (5 bases each). The ends were cut back, 2 bases at V and 1 base at J, with 11 bases in the middle. The CDR3 length is 15 residues. Germline-derived CDR1 and CDR2 are MNHEY and SVGAGI. CDR3 nucleotides: TGTGCCAGCAGTTACATCCGGGACGTCCAAGAGACCCAGTACTTC. Residues: CASSYIRDVQETQYF.